These 30 T cell receptor beta chains share one sample of origin, sequenced in a study of blood T cell repertoires in COVID-19. Data came from immunoSEQ multiplex PCR; TCRdb stores just in-frame clones and leaves some out. This repertoire shows approximately 300,000 clones, just under 90% found once; its top ten account for 6% to 8%. Sequencing was done on a sample of peripheral blood. Receptors originate from a woman in her fifties or sixties with COVID-19, enrolled during active disease.

The CDR3 protein is CASSLWTSGGELFF. The CDR3 nucleotides are TGCGCCAGCAGCTTATGGACTTCTGGCGGGGAGCTGTTTTTT. This chain links TRBV5-1 with TRBJ2-2, with D perhaps matching TRBD2 (5 bases). Germline CDR1 is SGHRS and CDR2 is YFSETQ. The V gene lost 2 bases and the J gene lost 7 bases, with 12 bases spanning the gap. This CDR3 region has 14 residues.

Only one count was recorded for this clone. The chain carries TRBV6-1 and TRBJ1-2; tentatively, D is TRBD1 (6 bases). From germline, CDR1 is MNHNS and CDR2 SASEGT. The V end was cut by 3 bases, the J end by 6 bases, with 17 bases between. This CDR3 region has 15 residues. This CDR3 reads CASSDWGGQADGYTF. Written as DNA, the CDR3 is TGTGCCAGCAGTGATTGGGGGGGCCAAGCGGATGGCTACACCTTC.

This clone was picked up one time. The chain combines TRBV7-8 with TRBJ1-4; tentative D call: TRBD1 (6 bases). Per the germline V gene, CDR1 is SGHVS and CDR2 is FQNEAQ. This CDR3 spans 17 amino acids. CDR3 nucleotide sequence: TGTGCAAGACAGGTAGGGGTTAGTGTGGAGACTAATGAAAAACTGTTTTTT. It translates to CARQVGVSVETNEKLFF. Together with reference TRBV7-8 and TRBJ1-4, the CDR3 gives the full variable domain: GAGVSQSPRYKVAKRGQDVALRCDPISGHVSLFWYQQALGQGPEFLTYFQNEAQLDKSGLPSDRFFAERPEGSVSTLKIQRTQQEDSAVYLCARQVGVSVETNEKLFFGSGTQLSVL.

V and J are TRBV7-9 and TRBJ2-3; TRBD1 agrees at 8 bases. The CDR3 covers 15 residues. CDR1 and CDR2 (germline): SEHNR, FQNEAQ (reference sequence). V trimming: 3 bases; J trimming: 6 bases; junction bases outside the gene matches: 8. The chain's CDR3 is CASSFGQGPQDTQYF. As DNA, the CDR3 is TGTGCCAGCAGCTTTGGACAGGGTCCGCAGGATACGCAGTATTTT.

As concerns this clone: One end of the junction varies from germline; a read error may be responsible. In DNA, the CDR3 is TGCAGTGCACCCATCGCGGGGGTACGAAGGTTC. Protein sequence: CSAPIAGVRRF. The chain links TRBV20-1 to TRBJ1-2, with a possible D match to TRBD1 (5 bases). CDR1 and CDR2 (germline): DFQATT, SNEGSKA (reference sequence). CDR3 length: 11 residues.

This chain connects TRBV18 to TRBJ1-6; the match to TRBD1 covers 10 bases. Trimming removed 4 bases from V and 7 bases from J; junction bases left unmatched: 4. The CDR3 has 15 amino acids. The germline CDR1 and CDR2 sequences are KGHSH and LQKENI. CDR3 protein: CASSRKGQGNSPLHF. CDR3 bases: TGTGCCAGCTCACGCAAGGGACAGGGGAATTCACCCCTCCACTTT.

The chain joins TRBV19 to TRBJ2-3; TRBD2 might be the D (6 bases). CDR3 length equals 16 residues. V was pared by 3 bases and J by 0 bases, with 13 bases between. The V gene's germline CDR1 is LNHDA and CDR2 SQIVND (reference sequence). CDR3 loop: CASSIGTSISTDTQYF. CDR3 DNA sequence: TGTGCCAGTAGTATCGGTACTAGCATCAGCACAGATACGCAGTATTTT.

The chain employs TRBV30 and TRBJ2-7; TRBD2 agrees at 9 bases. This CDR3 comprises 14 residues. Germline values: CDR1 GTSNPN, CDR2 SVGIG (reference sequence). Germline trimming cut 0 bases from V and 6 bases from J; bases unmatched to any gene: 6. The CDR3 nucleotides are TGTGCCTGGAGTGTCGGCGGGAGGGCCTTCGAGCAGTACTTC. This codes for CAWSVGGRAFEQYF.

This chain's CDR3 is CASSSPPPTNTGELFF. As DNA, the CDR3 is TGTGCCAGCAGTTCCCCCCCTCCGACAAACACCGGGGAGCTGTTTTTT. V usage is TRBV6-5 and J usage is TRBJ2-2; no reliable D call. The V and J ends lost 4 bases and 2 bases respectively, with 14 bases between them. The CDR3 runs to 16 residues. Germline V gene data show CDR1 as MNHEY and CDR2 as SVGAGI.

The count of this clone is one. The chain is built from TRBV9 and TRBJ1-1; D gene unclear. This CDR3 contains 14 residues. Trimming shortened V by 0 bases and J by 3 bases, and 9 bases separated the two germline ends. Germline V gene lookup returns CDR1 SGDLS and CDR2 YYNGEE. CDR3 loop: CASSVAQVDTEAFF. CDR3 DNA: TGTGCCAGCAGCGTAGCCCAGGTAGACACTGAAGCTTTCTTT.

The rearrangement uses TRBV5-1 and TRBJ2-5, with 8 bases fitting TRBD2. Germline V gene data show CDR1 as SGHRS and CDR2 as YFSETQ. The CDR3 sequence is 20 residues long. Unmatched junction bases numbered 19, after V lost 1 base and J lost 2 bases. The CDR3 protein is CASSLYGAGVSAGPQETQYF. CDR3 in DNA: TGCGCCAGCAGCTTGTATGGAGCGGGAGTTTCCGCGGGACCGCAAGAGACCCAGTACTTC. The full variable domain, completed using reference TRBV5-1 and TRBJ2-5, is KAGVTQTPRYLIKTRGQQVTLSCSPISGHRSVSWYQQTPGQGLQFLFEYFSETQRNKGNFPGRFSGRQFSNSRSEMNVSTLELGDSALYLCASSLYGAGVSAGPQETQYFGPGTRLLVL.

The chain has TRBV3-1 (or the pseudogene TRBV3-2) and TRBJ1-2; no clear D. The CDR3 length is 21 residues. The V gene lost 5 bases and the J gene lost 3 bases, with 34 bases spanning the gap. Looked up from germline, CDR1 is LGHDT and CDR2 is YNNKEL (reference sequence). The CDR3: CASSVFPGVPQDASTDYGYTF. The CDR3 DNA follows: TGTGCCAGCAGCGTCTTTCCCGGGGTCCCACAAGATGCGTCTACAGACTATGGCTACACCTTC.

This sequence joins TRBV11-2 and TRBJ2-2, with 8 bases lining up with TRBD1. Trimming removed 5 bases from V and 4 bases from J; junction bases left unmatched: 6. In germline, CDR1 is SGHAT, CDR2 FQNNGV. The CDR3 is 15 amino acids. The CDR3 loop is CASSPWTGTTGELFF. CDR3 DNA: TGTGCCAGCAGCCCCTGGACAGGGACCACCGGGGAGCTGTTTTTT.

This clone came up once. The chain has TRBV6-2 or TRBV6-3 and TRBJ2-7; 9 positions match TRBD2. Germline trimming cut 2 bases from V and 7 bases from J; bases unmatched to any gene: 9. The CDR3 contains 15 residues. CDR1 MNHEY and CDR2 SVGEGT come from the germline V gene. This CDR3 reads CASSYVVAGAGEQYF. CDR3 nucleotide sequence: TGTGCCAGCAGTTACGTGGTAGCGGGAGCGGGGGAGCAGTACTTC.

The CDR3 bases are TGTGCCAGCAGTGGGGGACAAGGAAGAGATGAAAAACTGTTTTTT. It yields the protein CASSGGQGRDEKLFF. The chain links TRBV2 to TRBJ1-4; weak D call: TRBD1 (6 bases). The CDR3 totals 15 residues. CDR1 is SNHLY and CDR2 is FYNNEI in the germline V gene. The germline V and J ends were trimmed by 4 bases and 6 bases, with 15 bases remaining between them.

The rearrangement uses TRBV18 and TRBJ2-1; TRBD1 is a possible D gene (5 bases). Per the germline V gene, CDR1 is KGHSH and CDR2 is LQKENI. The CDR3 consists of 16 residues. Trimming took off 1 base at V and 5 bases at J, with 15 bases between the two ends. The CDR3 here is CASSPLGRQSNNEQFF. CDR3 DNA: TGTGCCAGCTCACCACTTGGTAGACAGAGCAACAATGAGCAGTTCTTC.

The V call is TRBV7-9, the J call TRBJ1-1; D is possibly TRBD1 (5 bases). Trimming left V 7 bases short and J 1 base short, with 16 bases between. Germline V gene data show CDR1 as SEHNR and CDR2 as FQNEAQ (reference sequence). The CDR3 is 15 residues long. CDR3 amino acids: CASTGPRVGNTEAFF. The CDR3 region has the DNA TGTGCCAGCACCGGACCCAGGGTGGGGAACACTGAAGCTTTCTTT.

The chain recombines TRBV7-9 with TRBJ2-7, with TRBD1 matching 10 bases. Germline V gene lookup returns CDR1 SEHNR and CDR2 FQNEAQ (reference sequence). V lost 5 bases and J lost 3; bases outside the gene matches: 10. The CDR3 runs to 16 residues. CDR3 amino acids: CASSTYGTGENYEQYF. For the CDR3, the DNA is TGTGCCAGCAGCACTTACGGGACAGGGGAAAACTACGAGCAGTACTTC. Full variable domain (remainder filled in from reference TRBV7-9 and TRBJ2-7): DTGVSQNPRHKITKRGQNVTFRCDPISEHNRLYWYRQTLGQGPEFLTYFQNEAQLEKSRLLSDRFSAERPKGSFSTLEIQRTEQGDSAMYLCASSTYGTGENYEQYFGPGTRLTVT.

This chain joins TRBV19 and TRBJ2-7, with D possibly being TRBD1 (6 bases). The V and J ends lost 4 bases and 2 bases respectively, with 18 bases between them. The CDR3 spans 16 residues. Germline CDR1 is LNHDA and CDR2 is SQIVND (reference sequence). The DNA for the CDR3 is TGTGCCAGTAGTACCCAGGGGAACGGTTCCCCCTACGAGCAGTACTTC. Translation: CASSTQGNGSPYEQYF. Using reference TRBV19 and TRBJ2-7 for the parts outside the CDR3, the full variable domain is DGGITQSPKYLFRKEGQNVTLSCEQNLNHDAMYWYRQDPGQGLRLIYYSQIVNDFQKGDIAEGYSVSREKKESFPLTVTSAQKNPTAFYLCASSTQGNGSPYEQYFGPGTRLTVT.

This clone was recorded only once. V and J are TRBV7-9 and TRBJ2-2; weak D call: TRBD2 (6 bases). CDR3 size: 19 residues. Per germline, CDR1 SEHNR and CDR2 FQNEAQ (reference sequence). V dropped 5 bases and J dropped 1 base, with 23 bases sitting between them. The CDR3 loop reads CASSRLEYTGRLNTGELFF. Written as DNA, the CDR3 is TGTGCCAGCAGCCGACTAGAATATACGGGGCGACTGAACACCGGGGAGCTGTTTTTT.

The chain carries TRBV7-2 and TRBJ2-1, with TRBD1 matching over 12 bases. The germline CDR1 and CDR2 sequences are SGHTA and FQGNSA. The CDR3 is 15 residues long. Trimming removed 5 bases from V and 10 bases from J; junction bases left unmatched: 9. The DNA for the CDR3 is TGTGCCAGCAGCAAGGGGGGACAGGGGGCGAAGGAGCAGTTCTTC. Its protein product is CASSKGGQGAKEQFF.

The rearrangement joins TRBV5-1 to TRBJ2-7, with 8 bases aligning to TRBD2. Trimming took 0 bases from V and 4 from J; bases not matched to a gene: 6. CDR3 length equals 15 residues. Germline loops: CDR1 SGHRS, CDR2 YFSETQ. As DNA, the CDR3 is TGCGCCAGCAGCTTGGAGGGGACTAGTTTGTACGAGCAGTACTTC. It codes for CASSLEGTSLYEQYF.

This sequence joins TRBV2 and TRBJ2-2, with 8 bases lining up with TRBD1. Unmatched junction bases numbered 10, after V lost 11 bases and J lost 2 bases. The CDR3 consists of 15 residues. Per germline, CDR1 SNHLY and CDR2 FYNNEI. The CDR3 DNA follows: TGTGCCGGAGGAGGCAGGGGGCGCAACACCGGGGAGCTGTTTTTT. Translating it yields CAGGGRGRNTGELFF.

V gene TRBV2 combines with J gene TRBJ2-7; D unresolved. Looked up from germline, CDR1 is SNHLY and CDR2 is FYNNEI. V lost 1 base, J lost 3 bases, and 4 bases lay in between. The CDR3 is 12 amino acids. The CDR3 DNA is TGTGCCAGCAGTGAAGGAGGCTACGAGCAGTACTTC. Translation: CASSEGGYEQYF.

The chain employs TRBV3-1 (or the pseudogene TRBV3-2) and TRBJ1-1; D remains unclear. CDR1 LGHDT and CDR2 YNNKEL come from the germline V gene (reference sequence). Trimming shortened V by 4 bases and J by 6 bases, and 18 bases separated the two germline ends. The CDR3 has 15 amino acids. CDR3 residues: CASSPSGVVSPEAFF. The CDR3 DNA is TGTGCCAGCAGCCCAAGCGGGGTAGTGTCGCCTGAAGCTTTCTTT.

This clone was seen a single time. This sequence joins TRBV10-2 and TRBJ1-2; TRBD1 agrees at 8 bases. The CDR3 extends over 15 amino acids. Looked up from germline, CDR1 is WSHSY and CDR2 is SAAADI. Trimming at V came to 4 bases and at J to 2 bases, leaving 6 bases not matched to a gene. CDR3 sequence (DNA): TGCGCCAGCAGTGCTTTGACAGGGGCGAACTATGGCTACACCTTC. It encodes CASSALTGANYGYTF.

V usage is TRBV7-9 and J usage is TRBJ1-1, with D maybe TRBD1 (5 bases). The germline gives CDR1 SEHNR, CDR2 FQNEAQ (reference sequence). V dropped 4 bases and J dropped 10 bases, with 19 bases sitting between them. This CDR3 contains 14 residues. The CDR3 nucleotides read TGTGCCAGCAGCTCCTCTAGGGAGGGGATTTCAGCTTTCTTT. This encodes CASSSSREGISAFF.

The V gene is TRBV11-3, the J gene TRBJ2-1; 9 bases fit TRBD2. The CDR3 length is 16 residues. After removal of 4 bases from V and 6 bases from J, the junction contained 10 bases not matched to a gene. Germline values: CDR1 SGHNT, CDR2 YENEEA. The CDR3, as DNA: TGTGCCAGCAGCTGGGACTATAGCGGGAGCCCCAATGAGCAGTTCTTC. This encodes CASSWDYSGSPNEQFF.

The count of this clone is one. The J gene is TRBJ2-7, the V gene TRBV14; tentatively, D is TRBD1 (6 bases). Trimming took off 0 bases at V and 3 bases at J, with 15 bases between the two ends. Germline CDR1 and CDR2: SGHDN and FVKESK. The CDR3 is 16 residues long. CDR3 nucleotides: TGTGCCAGCAGCCAAGATCCCTTAGGCAGGGGCTACGAGCAGTACTTC. Its translation: CASSQDPLGRGYEQYF.

The V call is TRBV19, the J call TRBJ2-2, with TRBD1 identical over 8 bases. CDR3 length: 15 amino acids. V gave up 6 bases and J gave up 5 bases; unmatched junction bases: 8. Per germline, CDR1 LNHDA and CDR2 SQIVND (reference sequence). Written as DNA, the CDR3 is TGTGCCAGTAGCGACAGGGGCTTAGGAACCGGGGAGCTGTTTTTT. Its protein is CASSDRGLGTGELFF.